Listed below are T cell receptor beta chains from one sample, sequenced in a study of cytomegalovirus exposure and HLA in healthy donors. Repertoires were generated with immunoSEQ multiplex PCR, while TCRdb's copy carries only in-frame clones and drops some. The sample's table shows over 75,000 clones. Sequenced input: PBMCs. The receptors were gathered from a man aged 50 to 60 in good health and CMV-seronegative. CDR3s include the opening cysteine and the closing phenylalanine or tryptophan. D genes are given only for firm matches.

TRBV7-9	TRBD2	TRBJ2-2	CASSFVSGVNTGELFF	TGTGCCAGCAGCTTTGTTAGCGGGGTGAACACCGGGGAGCTGTTTTTT
TRBV28	TRBD2	TRBJ2-4	CASSLTVGTKDTLAKNIQYF	TGTGCCAGCAGTCTAACAGTAGGGACTAAGGATACCTTAGCCAAAAACATTCAGTACTTC
TRBV28	.	TRBJ1-1	CASSLPQENTEAFF	TGTGCCAGCAGTTTACCCCAGGAGAACACTGAAGCTTTCTTT
TRBV9	.	TRBJ1-1	CASSAPLRGGRDTEAFF	TGTGCCAGCAGCGCCCCGCTCAGAGGGGGAAGGGACACTGAAGCTTTCTTT
TRBV6-1	.	TRBJ2-7	CASTRESVYEQYF	TGTGCCAGCACCCGGGAGAGTGTGTACGAGCAGTACTTC
TRBV11-2	.	TRBJ1-5	CASSPNPRQPQHF	TGTGCCAGCAGCCCTAACCCCCGGCAGCCCCAGCATTTT
TRBV18	.	TRBJ2-7	CASSSSVGAPGEQYF	TGTGCCAGCTCCTCTTCCGTTGGGGCGCCGGGCGAGCAGTACTTC
TRBV6-1	.	TRBJ1-1	CASSARADTEAFF	TGTGCCAGCAGTGCGAGGGCGGACACTGAAGCTTTCTTT
TRBV4-1	TRBD1	TRBJ2-6	CASSLRDRQRSGANVLTF	TGCGCCAGCAGCCTCCGGGACAGGCAACGCTCTGGGGCCAACGTCCTGACTTTC
TRBV19	.	TRBJ2-7	CASSILGSSYEQYF	TGTGCCAGTAGTATTTTGGGGAGCTCCTACGAGCAGTACTTC
TRBV7-9	.	TRBJ2-7	CASSFGGSYEQYF	TGTGCCAGCAGCTTTGGCGGCTCCTACGAGCAGTACTTC
TRBV6-5	.	TRBJ1-2	CASSSRDIYGYTF	TGTGCCAGCAGCTCCCGGGACATCTATGGCTACACCTTC
TRBV7-3	.	TRBJ2-7	CASSLGGGQVPNEQYF	TGTGCCAGCAGCTTAGGGGGGGGACAGGTCCCCAACGAGCAGTACTTC
TRBV5-1	.	TRBJ2-7	CASSAGNSYEQYF	TGCGCCAGCAGCGCAGGGAACTCCTACGAGCAGTACTTC
TRBV2	TRBD1	TRBJ1-1	CASSVLGQHTEAFF	TGTGCCAGCAGTGTTTTGGGACAGCACACTGAAGCTTTCTTT
TRBV28	.	TRBJ2-6	CASSLSSGGANVLTF	TGTGCCAGCAGTTTATCCTCAGGGGGGGCCAACGTCCTGACTTTC
TRBV28	TRBD1	TRBJ1-6	CASSRHGTGENSPLHF	TGTGCCAGCAGCCGGCATGGAACAGGGGAAAATTCACCCCTCCACTTT
TRBV15	TRBD2	TRBJ2-2	CATSRAGGAHGELFF	TGTGCCACCAGCAGAGCCGGGGGGGCCCACGGGGAGCTGTTTTTT
TRBV12-5	.	TRBJ2-2	CASGLVPNTGELFF	TGTGCTAGTGGTTTGGTTCCTAACACCGGGGAGCTGTTTTTT
TRBV11-2	.	TRBJ1-5	CASSLTPGPQHF	TGTGCCAGCAGCTTAACCCCCGGGCCCCAGCATTTT
TRBV19	.	TRBJ1-6	CASSSLRGNPHVSPLHF	TGTGCCAGTAGCTCACTGAGGGGGAACCCTCATGTTTCACCCCTCCACTTT
TRBV6-1	TRBD1	TRBJ2-2	CASTFDRGGELFF	TGTGCCAGCACCTTCGACAGGGGCGGGGAGCTGTTTTTT
TRBV4-2	.	TRBJ2-6	CASSQDFQVSGANVLTF	TGTGCCAGCAGCCAAGATTTTCAGGTCTCTGGGGCCAACGTCCTGACTTTC
TRBV28	.	TRBJ2-7	CASSLGSPEQYF	TGTGCCAGCAGTTTAGGTAGCCCCGAGCAGTACTTC
TRBV27	.	TRBJ2-2	CASSFTLANIFTGELFF	TGTGCCAGCAGTTTTACTTTAGCCAACATCTTCACCGGGGAGCTGTTTTTT
TRBV7-6	.	TRBJ1-4	CASSRTALNEKLFF	TGTGCCAGCAGCCGGACAGCCCTTAATGAAAAACTGTTTTTT
TRBV28	TRBD2	TRBJ2-7	CATSTSGLSYEQYF	TGTGCCACCTCGACTAGCGGCCTCTCCTACGAGCAGTACTTC
TRBV18	.	TRBJ2-5	CASSPPGRQVRKETQYF	TGTGCCAGCTCACCACCGGGTAGGCAGGTGCGAAAAGAGACCCAGTACTTC
TRBV5-1	.	TRBJ1-5	CASSLGVGPQHF	TGCGCCAGCAGCTTGGGCGTCGGGCCCCAGCATTTT
TRBV18	TRBD1	TRBJ1-5	CASSAETGVNQPQHF	TGTGCCAGCTCAGCTGAGACAGGGGTCAATCAGCCCCAGCATTTT
TRBV4-2	TRBD2	TRBJ2-4	CASSPYDREGNIQYF	TGTGCCAGCAGCCCCTACGATCGGGAGGGAAACATTCAGTACTTC
TRBV27	.	TRBJ2-1	CASSRRGLYNEQFF	TGTGCCAGCAGTCGGCGGGGGCTATACAATGAGCAGTTCTTC
TRBV7-9	TRBD1	TRBJ1-2	CASSLTGTGFSYGYTF	TGTGCCAGCAGTTTAACCGGGACAGGGTTTTCTTATGGCTACACCTTC